This TCR beta chain was observed in a study of T cells after yellow fever vaccination. The wider study: SMART-Seq v4 Ultra Low Input prepared libraries from low-cell fractions. The study's findings and limits: Weaker overall, the secondary response nonetheless peaked faster (day 5 versus 15). The bulk population could contribute abundant contaminating clonotypes to FACS-sorted repertoires. Clones from primary vaccination mostly reappeared after the booster (roughly 95% CD4, approximately 88% CD8).

TCRdb re-called the 5' RACE reads through MiXCR, storing one row per CDR3 protein. The sample lists some 110,000 distinct CDR3 sequences, roughly 7.2% occurring once. The ends were cut back, 4 bases at V and 1 base at J, with 18 bases in the middle. There are 16 residues in the CDR3. Per germline, CDR1 SGHRS and CDR2 YFSETQ. This clonotype has ten or more counts. Antigen: not known. The chain uses TRBV5-1 and TRBJ2-7, with D perhaps TRBD1 (7 bases). This clonotype was obtained from a man younger than 35 who received the YFV17D yellow fever vaccine. This sample comprised CD4+ T cells sorted from PBMCs, obtained more than 40 days after the first yellow fever vaccination. The CDR3 reads CASSRQGLPDSYEQYF. CDR3 nucleotide sequence: TGCGCCAGCAGCCGACAGGGACTGCCGGATTCCTACGAGCAGTACTTC.